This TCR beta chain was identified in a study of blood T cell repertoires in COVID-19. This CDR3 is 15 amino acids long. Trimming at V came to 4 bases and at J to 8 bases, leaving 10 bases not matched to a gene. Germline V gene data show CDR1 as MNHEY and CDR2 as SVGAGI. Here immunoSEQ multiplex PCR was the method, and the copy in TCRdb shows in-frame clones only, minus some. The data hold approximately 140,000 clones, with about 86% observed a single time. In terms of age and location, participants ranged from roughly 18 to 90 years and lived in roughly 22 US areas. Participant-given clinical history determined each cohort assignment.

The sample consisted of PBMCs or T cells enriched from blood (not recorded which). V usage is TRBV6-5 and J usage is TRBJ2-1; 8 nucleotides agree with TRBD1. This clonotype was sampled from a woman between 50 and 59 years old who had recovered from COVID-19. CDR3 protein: CASSSKRAGGYEQFF. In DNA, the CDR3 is TGTGCCAGCAGTTCTAAACGGGCAGGGGGCTATGAGCAGTTCTTC.